The clone carrying this T cell receptor (beta chain) was found once. Its antigen is undetermined. Since a much larger clone is just one base distant, this may be a read error. This record belongs to a study of molecular identifiers for immune sequencing clone quantification. Study results and limitations: Detecting spiked Jurkat TCR RNA from one cell among one million naive cells was reportedly possible.

The germline V gene has CDR1 MNHEY and CDR2 SMNVEV (reference sequence). V lost 3 bases to trimming and J lost 3 bases, with 9 bases between them. This CDR3 is built from 13 residues. It was with previously described methods and listed TCR primers that bulk TCR libraries were made. TCRdb re-analysed the PCR reads in MiXCR, keeping a single row per CDR3 protein. Of about 68,000 distinct CDR3 sequences in the sample, 18% were seen once. With 10%, 30% or 50% of RNA, about 19,000 to 1,000,000 naive CD8 T cells were sequenced. When naive CD8 T cells were sorted, they were gated as CD8+CD4-CCR7+CD45RA+. The rearrangement links TRBV27 to TRBJ2-7; no definite D call. This receptor was identified in a human donor in good health. Some libraries in this study had Jurkat cell RNA spiked in. Sequencing used naive CD8+ T cells from blood, with Jurkat cell RNA spiked in. The subset was: FACS-sorted CD8+CD4-CCR7+CD45RA+ naive T cells. The CDR3 region has the DNA TGTGCCAGCAGTTTGAGCAAGGTCTACGAGCAGTACTTC. Its protein product is CASSLSKVYEQYF.